This entry describes one T cell receptor beta chain. The antigen is undetermined. These data are taken from a study of cytomegalovirus exposure and HLA in healthy donors. The study, taken as a whole, reports: According to a later analysis, most TCR beta chains associated with CMV appeared HLA-restricted. Using a false discovery rate of 0.05, a later analysis showed that approximately 16,000 TCR beta sequences were associated with HLA alleles.

Primers: 60 Vbeta forward and 13 Jbeta reverse. Some clones are missing from TCRdb's copy, which holds only in-frame ones; the method was immunoSEQ multiplex PCR. The data contain about 120,000 clones, roughly 70% of them singletons. The TCR sequence derives from a man in his thirties or forties in good health and CMV-seronegative. Sequencing was performed on PBMCs.

The CDR3 bases are TGTGCCAGCAGCTGGCAGACAGGAATCACAGATACGCAGTATTTT. Encoded protein: CASSWQTGITDTQYF. This rearrangement joins TRBV7-9 to TRBJ2-3, with TRBD1 as a possible D gene (6 bases). CDR1 and CDR2 (germline): SEHNR, FQNEAQ (reference sequence). The V end was cut by 4 bases, the J end by 2 bases, with 13 bases between. This CDR3 comprises 15 residues.